This T cell receptor (beta chain) emerged from a study of blood T cell repertoires in COVID-19. Study-level information: Spain, Italy and the United States supplied samples that represented acute and convalescent COVID-19. Sources were T cells, B-cell-depleted T cells, or PBMCs; the material itself was cDNA or gDNA.

Authors' analysis steps: Amplification with reference gene primers provided the estimates of nucleated cell counts. Method: immunoSEQ multiplex PCR; TCRdb's copy keeps in-frame clones and lacks some. V, J and clone size are taken as reported in that table, and D and trimming were inferred from the DNA itself. This sample has about 24,000 clones, with roughly 89% found just once. Looked up from germline, CDR1 is LGHDT and CDR2 is YNNKEL (reference sequence). J lost 3 bases, V lost 0 bases, and 9 bases had no gene match. This CDR3 comprises 17 residues. Sequencing input: peripheral blood. The source is a human donor in a cohort sampled during active COVID-19. The V and J genes are TRBV3-1 (or the pseudogene TRBV3-2) and TRBJ2-3; TRBD2 matches 7 bases. The CDR3, as DNA: TGTGCCAGCAGCCAAGATCCCGCGGGGGTGTTTACAGATACGCAGTATTTT. Translated, it gives CASSQDPAGVFTDTQYF.